The 22 T cell receptor beta chains reported below all come from one sample, sequenced in a study of blood T cell repertoires in COVID-19. Here immunoSEQ multiplex PCR was the method, and the copy in TCRdb shows in-frame clones only, minus some. This table has around 170,000 clones, roughly 84% appearing once. Material: peripheral blood. The source is a woman aged 60-70 years with acute or convalescent COVID-19.

The chain carries TRBV19 and TRBJ1-2; D is ambiguous. The CDR3 runs 15 residues. Deletions cut 4 bases from V and 0 bases from J, with 12 bases between. The germline gives CDR1 LNHDA, CDR2 SQIVND (reference sequence). The CDR3 sequence: CASSTSGTPNYGYTF. As DNA, the CDR3 is TGTGCCAGTAGTACCTCAGGTACTCCTAACTATGGCTACACCTTC.

The CDR3 DNA reads as TGTGCCAGCAGCGATCTAGCGGGTCACAATGAGCAGTTCTTC. This translates into CASSDLAGHNEQFF. This chain joins TRBV14 and TRBJ2-1; 8 bases are a match to TRBD2. From germline, CDR1 is SGHDN and CDR2 FVKESK. The CDR3 length is 14 residues. The V gene end was trimmed by 5 bases and the J gene end by 5 bases; junction bases not matched to a gene: 5.

The chain couples TRBV6-6 to TRBJ2-7, with 8 bases aligning to TRBD1. The germline V gene encodes CDR1 MNHNY and CDR2 SVGAGI (reference sequence). The CDR3 length is 15 residues. Losses at the gene ends were 2 bases for V and 5 bases for J; bases not matched to a gene: 8. The CDR3 coding sequence is TGTGCCAGCAGTTACCCGACAGGGGATGTCGACGAGCAGTACTTC. Protein sequence: CASSYPTGDVDEQYF.

The chain has TRBV18 and TRBJ2-2; D gene uncertain. CDR1 and CDR2 from the germline V gene are KGHSH and LQKENI. V lost 6 bases and J lost 5, with 7 bases in between. There are 12 residues in the CDR3. CDR3 residues: CASSPRTGELFF. In DNA, the CDR3 is TGTGCCAGCTCCCCCCGTACCGGGGAGCTGTTTTTT.

For the CDR3, the DNA is TGTGCCAGCAGTCAACAGGGTTCTAGCCAATACAATGAGCAGTTCTTC. Translation: CASSQQGSSQYNEQFF. The J gene is TRBJ2-1, the V gene TRBV5-5, with D possibly being TRBD1 (6 bases). CDR3 length: 16 amino acids. The germline gives CDR1 SGHKS, CDR2 YYEKEE (reference sequence). Deletions cut 5 bases from V and 4 bases from J, with 19 bases between. Together with reference TRBV5-5 and TRBJ2-1, the CDR3 gives the full variable domain: DAGVTQSPTHLIKTRGQQVTLRCSPISGHKSVSWYQQVLGQGPQFIFQYYEKEERGRGNFPDRFSARQFPNYSSELNVNALLLGDSALYLCASSQQGSSQYNEQFFGPGTRLTVL.

The chain employs TRBV10-2 and TRBJ2-1; 10 bases fit TRBD2. This CDR3 is 17 amino acids long. From germline, CDR1 is WSHSY and CDR2 SAAADI. With 1 base clipped from V and 5 bases from J, the junction kept 8 bases outside the gene matches. This CDR3 reads CASSEWGSSGGDNEQFF. For the CDR3, the DNA is TGCGCCAGCAGTGAGTGGGGTTCGAGCGGGGGGGACAATGAGCAGTTCTTC.

The chain recombines TRBV29-1 with TRBJ2-3, with D possibly being TRBD1 (5 bases). Germline V CDR1 and CDR2: SQVTM, ANQGSEA. Trimming took off 1 base at V and 2 bases at J, with 7 bases between the two ends. This CDR3 has 13 residues. CDR3: CSVEGQNTDTQYF. The CDR3 DNA reads as TGCAGCGTTGAAGGACAGAACACAGATACGCAGTATTTT.

The CDR3 here is CASSFLPGQNNYGYTF. CDR3 sequence (DNA): TGTGCCAGCAGCTTTTTACCGGGACAGAATAACTATGGCTACACCTTC. The V and J genes are TRBV5-4 and TRBJ1-2; 7 bases agree with TRBD1. CDR3 size: 16 residues. With V trimmed by 2 bases and J by 1 base, 8 bases remained unmatched. Germline CDR1 SGHNT, CDR2 YYREEE (reference sequence).

CDR3 coding DNA: TGTGCCAGCAGCCAAGATCGGGGGTTGGGAACCCAGTACTTC. As protein: CASSQDRGLGTQYF. J is TRBJ2-5 and V is TRBV3-1 (or the pseudogene TRBV3-2), with a weak D call TRBD2 (6 bases). Trimming pared 0 bases from V and 8 bases from J, leaving 13 bases between. Germline V lookup: CDR1 LGHDT, CDR2 YNNKEL (reference sequence). This CDR3 is 14 amino acids long.

The rearrangement joins TRBV6-2 or TRBV6-3 to TRBJ2-7, with 9 bases identical to TRBD1. The germline V gene encodes CDR1 MNHEY and CDR2 SVGEGT. With 6 bases clipped from V and 7 bases from J, the junction kept 7 bases outside the gene matches. The length of the CDR3 is 13 residues. The CDR3 here is CASSTGTGLEQYF. DNA for the CDR3: TGTGCCAGCAGCACGGGGACAGGGCTTGAGCAGTACTTC.

The chain combines TRBV28 with TRBJ1-3; no firm D call. V shed 3 bases and J shed 0 bases, with 6 bases lying between them. The CDR3 runs 14 residues. Per germline, CDR1 MDHEN and CDR2 SYDVKM. The CDR3 sequence is CASSLEGSGNTIYF. CDR3 DNA: TGTGCCAGCAGTTTGGAGGGCTCTGGAAACACCATATATTTT. Full variable domain (remainder filled in from reference TRBV28 and TRBJ1-3): DVKVTQSSRYLVKRTGEKVFLECVQDMDHENMFWYRQDPGLGLRLIYFSYDVKMKEKGDIPEGYSVSREKKERFSLILESASTNQTSMYLCASSLEGSGNTIYFGEGSWLTVV.

The chain recombines TRBV13 with TRBJ1-1; 9 bases agree with TRBD1. In germline, CDR1 is PRHDT, CDR2 FYEKMQ (reference sequence). The V segment lost 3 bases and the J segment 7 bases; nucleotides outside the gene matches: 9. This CDR3 comprises 15 residues. The CDR3 region has the DNA TGTGCCAGCAGCTTCCGTCCGGGACAGGGCGTTGAAGCTTTCTTT. Protein product: CASSFRPGQGVEAFF.

In this sample, this clone turned up once. The chain employs TRBV9 and TRBJ1-6; 8 bases map to TRBD1. The CDR3 totals 15 residues. From germline, CDR1 is SGDLS and CDR2 YYNGEE. V shed 2 bases and J 11 bases; nucleotides not matched to a gene: 9. The CDR3 nucleotides are TGTGCCAGCAGCGTGGGAGGACAGGGAAACCCACCCCTCCACTTT. It encodes CASSVGGQGNPPLHF. The full variable domain, rest sourced from reference TRBV9 and TRBJ1-6, is DSGVTQTPKHLITATGQRVTLRCSPRSGDLSVYWYQQSLDQGLQFLIQYYNGEERAKGNILERFSAQQFPDLHSELNLSSLELGDSALYFCASSVGGQGNPPLHFGNGTRLTVT.

This chain joins TRBV4-3 and TRBJ2-1; a possible D gene is TRBD2 (6 bases). The germline V gene has CDR1 LGHNA and CDR2 YSLEER. The CDR3 spans 14 residues. Deletions cut 0 bases from V and 7 bases from J, with 10 bases between. In nucleotides, the CDR3 is TGCGCCAGCAGCCAAGATCGGGAGCGGAATGAGCAGTTCTTC. This encodes CASSQDRERNEQFF.

This clone was seen ten or more times. The chain couples TRBV30 to TRBJ2-2; 8 positions agree with TRBD2. CDR3 size: 13 residues. Trimming cost V 5 bases and J 6 bases; bases outside gene matches: 5. CDR1 GTSNPN and CDR2 SVGIG come from the germline V gene (reference sequence). CDR3 protein: CAWSDGGAGELFF. CDR3 bases: TGTGCCTGGTCGGACGGGGGGGCCGGGGAGCTGTTTTTT.

The chain links TRBV5-8 to TRBJ1-5; D not certain. Germline values: CDR1 SGHTS, CDR2 YDEGEE. The CDR3 length is 14 residues. The V and J ends lost 2 bases and 4 bases respectively, with 10 bases between them. The CDR3 DNA follows: TGTGCCAGCAGCTTACGAGGTCGGAATCAGCCCCAGCATTTT. Translating it yields CASSLRGRNQPQHF.

This chain uses TRBV5-4 with TRBJ2-2; D might be TRBD1 (6 bases). CDR1 is SGHNT, CDR2 YYREEE, per germline (reference sequence). Trimming pared 4 bases from V and 0 bases from J, leaving 16 bases between. The CDR3 consists of 17 residues. The CDR3 spells CASSSGQSTANTGELFF. The CDR3 region has the DNA TGTGCCAGCAGCAGTGGACAGTCTACTGCGAACACCGGGGAGCTGTTTTTT.

This chain uses TRBV7-9 with TRBJ1-4, with 9 bases lining up with TRBD1. The CDR3 totals 16 residues. Looked up from germline, CDR1 is SEHNR and CDR2 is FQNEAQ (reference sequence). The V and J ends lost 5 bases and 8 bases, in that order; junction bases with no gene match: 12. In DNA form, the CDR3 reads TGTGCCAGCAGCCTCTATTTGGGACAGGGTTTCGAAAAACTGTTTTTT. Its translation: CASSLYLGQGFEKLFF.

The rearrangement joins TRBV5-5 to TRBJ1-4; the D gene is possibly TRBD1 (5 bases). V lost 0 bases, J lost 8 bases, and 11 bases lay in between. The CDR3 sequence is 14 residues long. CDR1 and CDR2 from the germline V gene are SGHKS and YYEKEE (reference sequence). CDR3: CASSLAGAGEKLFF. CDR3 DNA sequence: TGTGCCAGCAGCTTGGCGGGAGCAGGGGAAAAACTGTTTTTT.

The chain combines TRBV7-9 with TRBJ2-1; D remains ambiguous. The germline gives CDR1 SEHNR, CDR2 FQNEAQ (reference sequence). This CDR3 spans 15 amino acids. The germline V and J ends were trimmed by 2 bases and 5 bases, with 13 bases remaining between them. CDR3 in amino acids: CASSLRKILDNEQFF. DNA for the CDR3: TGTGCCAGCAGCTTACGAAAGATACTCGACAATGAGCAGTTCTTC.

This sequence joins TRBV12-3 or TRBV12-4 and TRBJ2-2; D is unresolved. V was shortened by 10 bases and J by 3 bases, with 3 bases between the two germline ends. This CDR3 is 10 amino acids long. The CDR3 DNA reads TGTGCCATCTACACCGGGGAGCTGTTTTTT. It translates to CAIYTGELFF.

For this clone: One junction end disagrees with the germline gene, perhaps due to a read error. The chain has TRBV7-9 and TRBJ2-5, with TRBD1 matching 8 bases. This CDR3 contains 12 residues. CDR1 is SEHNR, CDR2 FQNEAQ, per germline (reference sequence). DNA for the CDR3: TGTGCCTGCAGGGGGCTTCCAGAGACCCAGTACTTC. It codes for CACRGLPETQYF.